These T cell receptor beta chains were read from a single sample in a study of T cell responses to AZD1222 COVID-19 vaccine. TCRdb keeps only in-frame clones here, not all; method: immunoSEQ multiplex PCR. The data hold more than 250,000 clones, with approximately 95% observed a single time. This specimen was peripheral blood, taken on day 0 of AZD1222 vaccination. The receptors here all came from an adult in good health. Each CDR3 is given with its conserved first and last residue. The order of the fields is CDR3 protein, V gene, J gene.

CDR3aa: CASSLTSASTDTQYF
v_gene: TRBV3-1/TRBV3-2
j_gene: TRBJ2-3

CDR3aa: CASSIGDRGYMNTEAFF
v_gene: TRBV19
j_gene: TRBJ1-1

CDR3aa: CASSLLALGYVNTEAFF
v_gene: TRBV28
j_gene: TRBJ1-1

CDR3aa: CASSIPQETQYF
v_gene: TRBV13
j_gene: TRBJ2-5

CDR3aa: CASSFGASGYSYEQYF
v_gene: TRBV28
j_gene: TRBJ2-7

CDR3aa: CASSTSVGQDTGELFF
v_gene: TRBV4-3
j_gene: TRBJ2-2

CDR3aa: CASSPRTVSSYNEQFF
v_gene: TRBV9
j_gene: TRBJ2-1

CDR3aa: CASSRDRNTEAFF
v_gene: TRBV7-8
j_gene: TRBJ1-1

CDR3aa: CASSARDRRGELFF
v_gene: TRBV7-3
j_gene: TRBJ2-2

CDR3aa: CASSQDRYEQYF
v_gene: TRBV28
j_gene: TRBJ2-7

CDR3aa: CATSRGGDRYYEQYF
v_gene: TRBV15
j_gene: TRBJ2-7

CDR3aa: CAREFEGAGTGELFF
v_gene: TRBV9
j_gene: TRBJ2-2

CDR3aa: CASSESSNYGYTF
v_gene: TRBV10-1
j_gene: TRBJ1-2

CDR3aa: CSASNRGKLNSPLHF
v_gene: TRBV20-1
j_gene: TRBJ1-6

CDR3aa: CASSTRAGTNNEQFF
v_gene: TRBV9
j_gene: TRBJ2-1

CDR3aa: CASSAEEGTEAFF
v_gene: TRBV9
j_gene: TRBJ1-1

CDR3aa: CASSIKINYGYTF
v_gene: TRBV19
j_gene: TRBJ1-2

CDR3aa: CSVEGGGSYEQYF
v_gene: TRBV29-1
j_gene: TRBJ2-7

CDR3aa: CATGTSGSVYNEQFF
v_gene: TRBV10-3
j_gene: TRBJ2-1

CDR3aa: CATSSPLGPQHF
v_gene: TRBV15
j_gene: TRBJ1-5

CDR3aa: CASSLLTGSYEQYF
v_gene: TRBV19
j_gene: TRBJ2-7

CDR3aa: CASSVGEGGTTDTQYF
v_gene: TRBV5-7
j_gene: TRBJ2-3

CDR3aa: CASSQEPGGYSPLHF
v_gene: TRBV3-1/TRBV3-2
j_gene: TRBJ1-6

CDR3aa: CSGLGGEEPSGWLFF
v_gene: TRBV29-1
j_gene: TRBJ2-2

CDR3aa: CASSPDRGVQNEQFF
v_gene: TRBV7-3
j_gene: TRBJ2-1

CDR3aa: CASSQDYSGRARDTQYF
v_gene: TRBV4-2
j_gene: TRBJ2-3

CDR3aa: CASSLGSGARRNQPQHF
v_gene: TRBV7-9
j_gene: TRBJ1-5

CDR3aa: CASSIQQGIEAFF
v_gene: TRBV19
j_gene: TRBJ1-1

CDR3aa: CASSLIGNTEAFF
v_gene: TRBV12-3/TRBV12-4
j_gene: TRBJ1-1

CDR3aa: CASSFEGIGYEQYF
v_gene: TRBV28
j_gene: TRBJ2-7

CDR3aa: CASSQGGQVLGGELFF
v_gene: TRBV4-2
j_gene: TRBJ2-2

CDR3aa: CASSFRSGRAVPGELFF
v_gene: TRBV7-2
j_gene: TRBJ2-2

CDR3aa: CASSPLDTYNEQFF
v_gene: TRBV18
j_gene: TRBJ2-1

CDR3aa: CATSRGTGGNTGELFF
v_gene: TRBV15
j_gene: TRBJ2-2

CDR3aa: CASSSTSGSDNEQFF
v_gene: TRBV5-4
j_gene: TRBJ2-1

CDR3aa: CASSLASGLRDLGEQYF
v_gene: TRBV5-1
j_gene: TRBJ2-7

CDR3aa: CSANRGGDEQYF
v_gene: TRBV29-1
j_gene: TRBJ2-7

CDR3aa: CASSTGTGAVGTEAFF
v_gene: TRBV7-2
j_gene: TRBJ1-1

CDR3aa: CASSPQGNEQYF
v_gene: TRBV5-1
j_gene: TRBJ2-7

CDR3aa: CASSTQQGGRTEAFF
v_gene: TRBV19
j_gene: TRBJ1-1

CDR3aa: CASSQKTEQFF
v_gene: TRBV3-1/TRBV3-2
j_gene: TRBJ2-1

CDR3aa: CASSLAGEPSGGYTF
v_gene: TRBV7-8
j_gene: TRBJ1-2

CDR3aa: CASSQGTGGVDTQYF
v_gene: TRBV4-3
j_gene: TRBJ2-3

CDR3aa: CASSRGLSEQFF
v_gene: TRBV11-2
j_gene: TRBJ2-1

CDR3aa: CASRGDWQETQYF
v_gene: TRBV19
j_gene: TRBJ2-5

CDR3aa: CASTSSWDSLTGELFF
v_gene: TRBV5-8
j_gene: TRBJ2-2

CDR3aa: CASSPGGLSSTDTQYF
v_gene: TRBV5-4
j_gene: TRBJ2-3

CDR3aa: CSARNDYGYTF
v_gene: TRBV20-1
j_gene: TRBJ1-2

CDR3aa: CASSLEPGQISNQPQHF
v_gene: TRBV5-1
j_gene: TRBJ1-5

CDR3aa: CASSEAGGTGELFF
v_gene: TRBV5-1
j_gene: TRBJ2-2

CDR3aa: CASSQVLAGAPDNEQFF
v_gene: TRBV4-1
j_gene: TRBJ2-1

CDR3aa: CASSQDPGRAPYGYTF
v_gene: TRBV4-1
j_gene: TRBJ1-2